This T cell receptor beta chain was sequenced in a study of T cells in Graves' hyperthyroidism and ophthalmopathy. Patients with ophthalmopathy all had a Clinical Activity Score of at least 3, a NOSPECS grade of at least 4 and duration under 3 months. With V trimmed by 7 bases and J by 4 bases, 16 bases remained unmatched. The length of the CDR3 is 17 residues. Germline V gene sequence: CDR1 MNHGY, CDR2 SVAAGI. This clonotype is a singleton in its sample. Antigen unknown. Study-wide results and limits: Researchers found most expanded thyroid clonotypes above 0.001 in blood as well.

TCR beta CDR3 regions were amplified from RNA. TCR CDR3 underwent first-round RT-PCR with the HTBI primer set. A single record per CDR3 protein comes from TCRdb applying MiXCR to the multiplex PCR reads. The sample includes nearly 250,000 distinct CDR3 sequences, less than 20% of them seen just once. J is TRBJ1-2 and V is TRBV6-9; 9 nucleotides line up with TRBD1. The sequenced sample was blood. The sequence derives from a woman in her late teens or twenties with Graves' ophthalmopathy. The CDR3 DNA sequence: TGTGCCAGCACTTCGGCCGCCGGGACAGGGTATATCTATGGCTACACCTTC. Protein sequence: CASTSAAGTGYIYGYTF.